This T cell receptor (beta chain) originates from a study of cytomegalovirus exposure and HLA in healthy donors. Germline assignment: CDR1 MGHRA and CDR2 YSYEKL. Trimming left V 1 base short and J 3 bases short, with 13 bases between. This CDR3 region has 16 residues. Here immunoSEQ multiplex PCR was the method, and the copy in TCRdb shows in-frame clones only, minus some. The repertoire consists of about 220,000 clones, with about 90% occurring once and the leading ten covering around 3%. This clone was found once. Source material: PBMCs. The source is a young woman in good health and CMV-seronegative. This chain joins TRBV4-1 and TRBJ1-3; weak D call: TRBD1 (5 bases). This CDR3 reads CASSQVGGAGGNTIYF. The CDR3 DNA is TGCGCCAGCAGCCAAGTAGGTGGGGCAGGTGGAAACACCATATATTTT.